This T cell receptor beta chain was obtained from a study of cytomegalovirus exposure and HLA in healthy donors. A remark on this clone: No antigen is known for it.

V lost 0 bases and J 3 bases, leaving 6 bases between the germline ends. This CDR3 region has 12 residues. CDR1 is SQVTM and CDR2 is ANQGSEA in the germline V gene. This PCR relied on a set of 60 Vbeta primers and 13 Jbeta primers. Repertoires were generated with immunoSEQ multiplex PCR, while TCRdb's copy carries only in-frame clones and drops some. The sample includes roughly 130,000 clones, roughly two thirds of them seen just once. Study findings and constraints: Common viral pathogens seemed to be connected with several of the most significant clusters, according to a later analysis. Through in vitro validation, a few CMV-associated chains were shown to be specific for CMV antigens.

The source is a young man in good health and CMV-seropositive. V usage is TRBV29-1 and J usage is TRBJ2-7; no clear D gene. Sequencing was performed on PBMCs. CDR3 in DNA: TGCAGCGTTGAAGATCTGAGCTACGAGCAGTACTTC. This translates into CSVEDLSYEQYF.